This is a list of T cell receptor beta chains from one sample in a study of T cells after yellow fever vaccination. One entry per CDR3 protein results from TCRdb running MiXCR on the 5' RACE reads. The data contain 150,000 to 200,000 distinct CDR3 sequences, approximately 10% of them seen just once; the ten biggest clones take up around 33%. The material sequenced was CD8+ T cells sorted from PBMCs, taken 45 days after the yellow fever booster vaccination. The receptors originated from a man younger than 35 who received the YFV17D yellow fever vaccine. Both conserved end residues are part of each CDR3. The order of the fields is V gene, clone size, D gene, J gene, CDR3 protein, CDR3 DNA. D genes are given only for firm matches. Clone size is stated in some rows and not others, as once, few, many or a class when expanded.

v_gene: TRBV6-2/TRBV6-3
abundance: .
d_gene: .
j_gene: TRBJ1-4
CDR3aa: CASSSGTPNEKLFF
CDR3nt: TGTGCCAGCAGCTCCGGGACACCTAATGAAAAACTGTTTTTT

v_gene: TRBV29-1
abundance: many
d_gene: TRBD1
j_gene: TRBJ2-1
CDR3aa: CSVDGTGKPVSNEQFF
CDR3nt: TGCAGCGTTGACGGGACAGGGAAACCTGTGTCCAATGAGCAGTTCTTC

v_gene: TRBV4-1
abundance: few
d_gene: TRBD1
j_gene: TRBJ2-3
CDR3aa: CASSQGTGVLDTQYF
CDR3nt: TGCGCCAGCAGCCAGGGGACAGGGGTGTTAGATACGCAGTATTTT

v_gene: TRBV4-3
abundance: few
d_gene: TRBD1
j_gene: TRBJ1-2
CDR3aa: CASSQVGQGVNYGYTF
CDR3nt: TGCGCCAGCAGCCAAGTAGGACAGGGAGTGAACTATGGCTACACCTTC

v_gene: TRBV28
abundance: .
d_gene: .
j_gene: TRBJ1-6
CDR3aa: CASSLPGLNSPLHF
CDR3nt: TGTGCCAGCAGCCTCCCGGGCCTTAATTCACCCCTCCACTTT

v_gene: TRBV5-1
abundance: few
d_gene: .
j_gene: TRBJ2-2
CDR3aa: CASSSEGPFSTTTNTGELFF
CDR3nt: TGCGCCAGCAGCTCCGAAGGACCGTTTTCCACGACTACGAACACCGGGGAGCTGTTTTTT

v_gene: TRBV7-9
abundance: .
d_gene: TRBD2
j_gene: TRBJ2-2
CDR3aa: CASSFFLAGGTGELFF
CDR3nt: TGTGCCAGCAGCTTTTTCCTAGCGGGGGGGACCGGGGAGCTGTTTTTT

v_gene: TRBV4-1
abundance: .
d_gene: .
j_gene: TRBJ1-1
CDR3aa: CASSQVTGSTEAFF
CDR3nt: TGCGCCAGCAGCCAAGTGACTGGGAGCACTGAAGCTTTCTTT

v_gene: TRBV6-2/TRBV6-3
abundance: few
d_gene: .
j_gene: TRBJ2-3
CDR3aa: CASSYEGGGTDTQYF
CDR3nt: TGTGCCAGCAGTTACGAGGGAGGAGGGACAGATACGCAGTATTTT

v_gene: TRBV6-2/TRBV6-3
abundance: few
d_gene: TRBD2
j_gene: TRBJ2-3
CDR3aa: CASSPGLAGGPDTQYF
CDR3nt: TGTGCCAGCAGTCCGGGACTAGCGGGGGGGCCAGATACGCAGTATTTT

v_gene: TRBV12-3/TRBV12-4
abundance: .
d_gene: .
j_gene: TRBJ1-6
CDR3aa: CASSESGLNSPLHF
CDR3nt: TGTGCCAGCAGTGAATCTGGGCTGAATTCACCCCTCCACTTT

v_gene: TRBV24-1
abundance: many
d_gene: TRBD1
j_gene: TRBJ2-1
CDR3aa: CATAVTGGYNEQFF
CDR3nt: TGTGCCACCGCCGTCACAGGGGGATACAATGAGCAGTTCTTC

v_gene: TRBV7-8
abundance: few
d_gene: TRBD2
j_gene: TRBJ2-1
CDR3aa: CASSSTSGGSLYRNEQFF
CDR3nt: TGTGCCAGCAGCTCGACTAGCGGGGGGAGTCTGTATAGGAATGAGCAGTTCTTC

v_gene: TRBV5-1
abundance: few
d_gene: .
j_gene: TRBJ1-3
CDR3aa: CASSLDGGLSGNTIYF
CDR3nt: TGCGCCAGCAGCTTGGATGGGGGTCTCTCTGGAAACACCATATATTTT

v_gene: TRBV6-2/TRBV6-3
abundance: many
d_gene: TRBD1
j_gene: TRBJ1-1
CDR3aa: CASGQGPWTEAFF
CDR3nt: TGTGCCAGCGGACAGGGGCCGTGGACTGAAGCTTTCTTT

v_gene: TRBV7-9
abundance: .
d_gene: .
j_gene: TRBJ2-5
CDR3aa: CASSPWGETQYF
CDR3nt: TGTGCCAGCAGCCCCTGGGGGGAGACCCAGTACTTC

v_gene: TRBV6-6
abundance: few
d_gene: .
j_gene: TRBJ2-3
CDR3aa: CASTTRGADGTDTQYF
CDR3nt: TGTGCCAGCACCACACGAGGAGCTGACGGGACAGATACGCAGTATTTT

v_gene: TRBV7-9
abundance: few
d_gene: .
j_gene: TRBJ2-3
CDR3aa: CASSSWTVGSDTQYF
CDR3nt: TGTGCCAGCAGCTCGTGGACAGTGGGGTCAGATACGCAGTATTTT

v_gene: TRBV6-5
abundance: few
d_gene: .
j_gene: TRBJ2-1
CDR3aa: CASSLSGMVDEQFF
CDR3nt: TGTGCCAGCAGCCTTTCGGGGATGGTGGATGAGCAGTTCTTC

v_gene: TRBV4-2
abundance: few
d_gene: .
j_gene: TRBJ1-2
CDR3aa: CASSQDGVGYTF
CDR3nt: TGTGCCAGCAGCCAAGATGGTGTGGGCTACACCTTC

v_gene: TRBV24-1
abundance: few
d_gene: TRBD1
j_gene: TRBJ1-2
CDR3aa: CATSDSSFSPGGAGYTF
CDR3nt: TGTGCCACCAGTGACTCCTCATTTAGTCCAGGGGGCGCCGGCTACACCTTC

v_gene: TRBV7-6
abundance: few
d_gene: .
j_gene: TRBJ2-5
CDR3aa: CASSTRRGETQYF
CDR3nt: TGTGCCAGCAGCACCCGACGGGGAGAGACCCAGTACTTC

v_gene: TRBV9
abundance: .
d_gene: TRBD2
j_gene: TRBJ2-5
CDR3aa: CASSPGGGAVSIQYF
CDR3nt: TGTGCCAGCAGCCCAGGCGGGGGGGCCGTCAGTATCCAGTACTTC

v_gene: TRBV5-1
abundance: few
d_gene: .
j_gene: TRBJ1-1
CDR3aa: CASSFKDSNTEAFF
CDR3nt: TGCGCCAGCAGCTTTAAGGATTCGAACACTGAAGCTTTCTTT

v_gene: TRBV18
abundance: few
d_gene: .
j_gene: TRBJ1-5
CDR3aa: CASSPHTGYVQPQHF
CDR3nt: TGTGCCAGCTCACCACACACAGGGTACGTGCAGCCCCAGCATTTT

v_gene: TRBV5-1
abundance: .
d_gene: TRBD2
j_gene: TRBJ2-5
CDR3aa: CASSRTSGGVQETQYF
CDR3nt: TGCGCCAGCAGCCGGACTAGCGGGGGGGTACAAGAGACCCAGTACTTC

v_gene: TRBV7-2
abundance: .
d_gene: .
j_gene: TRBJ1-1
CDR3aa: CASSYPPGEVENTEAFF
CDR3nt: TGTGCCAGCAGCTACCCGCCGGGAGAGGTGGAGAACACTGAAGCTTTCTTT

v_gene: TRBV12-3/TRBV12-4
abundance: .
d_gene: TRBD1
j_gene: TRBJ1-5
CDR3aa: CASSLGTGMNQPQHF
CDR3nt: TGTGCCAGCAGCCTAGGGACAGGGATGAATCAGCCCCAGCATTTT

v_gene: TRBV6-2/TRBV6-3
abundance: few
d_gene: TRBD1
j_gene: TRBJ1-2
CDR3aa: CASSYLTPQTGDYGYTF
CDR3nt: TGTGCCAGCAGTTACTTGACCCCTCAGACAGGGGACTATGGCTACACCTTC

v_gene: TRBV5-4
abundance: .
d_gene: .
j_gene: TRBJ1-5
CDR3aa: CASSLWGSNQPQHF
CDR3nt: TGTGCCAGCAGCTTGTGGGGAAGCAATCAGCCCCAGCATTTT

v_gene: TRBV4-1
abundance: .
d_gene: .
j_gene: TRBJ1-5
CDR3aa: CASSLRVGGNQPQHF
CDR3nt: TGCGCCAGCAGCCTGAGGGTGGGGGGCAATCAGCCCCAGCATTTT

v_gene: TRBV4-1
abundance: .
d_gene: .
j_gene: TRBJ1-2
CDR3aa: CASSQGPGRSPGYTF
CDR3nt: TGCGCCAGCAGCCAAGGCCCAGGACGCTCGCCGGGCTACACCTTC

v_gene: TRBV27
abundance: few
d_gene: .
j_gene: TRBJ2-1
CDR3aa: CASSLDSHNEQFF
CDR3nt: TGTGCCAGCAGTTTAGACAGCCACAATGAGCAGTTCTTC

v_gene: TRBV10-3
abundance: .
d_gene: TRBD1
j_gene: TRBJ2-2
CDR3aa: CAISDRDRPNTGELFF
CDR3nt: TGTGCCATCAGTGACCGGGACAGACCCAACACCGGGGAGCTGTTTTTT

v_gene: TRBV7-9
abundance: .
d_gene: .
j_gene: TRBJ2-3
CDR3aa: CASSSPNRTDTQYF
CDR3nt: TGTGCCAGCAGCTCCCCGAATCGCACAGATACGCAGTATTTT

v_gene: TRBV7-8
abundance: .
d_gene: .
j_gene: TRBJ2-7
CDR3aa: CASSLAGGQTYEQYF
CDR3nt: TGTGCCAGCAGCTTAGCAGGGGGACAAACCTACGAGCAGTACTTC

v_gene: TRBV27
abundance: .
d_gene: .
j_gene: TRBJ1-5
CDR3aa: CASSPIVSPGRQPQHF
CDR3nt: TGTGCCAGCAGTCCCATAGTATCGCCAGGGAGACAGCCCCAGCATTTT

v_gene: TRBV7-8
abundance: .
d_gene: .
j_gene: TRBJ2-3
CDR3aa: CASSLRPFTDTQYF
CDR3nt: TGTGCCAGCAGCTTACGTCCCTTCACAGATACGCAGTATTTT

v_gene: TRBV5-1
abundance: .
d_gene: TRBD2
j_gene: TRBJ2-1
CDR3aa: CASSSPVGGAYNEQFF
CDR3nt: TGCGCCAGCAGCTCCCCGGTCGGGGGGGCCTACAATGAGCAGTTCTTC

v_gene: TRBV4-1
abundance: .
d_gene: TRBD1
j_gene: TRBJ1-2
CDR3aa: CASSQWTGGDYGYTF
CDR3nt: TGCGCCAGCAGCCAGTGGACAGGGGGGGACTATGGCTACACCTTC

v_gene: TRBV12-3/TRBV12-4
abundance: .
d_gene: TRBD1
j_gene: TRBJ1-3
CDR3aa: CATIYRGQGNTIYF
CDR3nt: TGTGCCACGATATACAGGGGGCAGGGAAACACCATATATTTT

v_gene: TRBV28
abundance: once
d_gene: .
j_gene: TRBJ2-5
CDR3aa: CASTPGYETQYF
CDR3nt: TGTGCCAGCACGCCCGGTTATGAGACCCAGTACTTC

v_gene: TRBV7-9
abundance: .
d_gene: .
j_gene: TRBJ2-5
CDR3aa: CASSPPASEQEVTETQYF
CDR3nt: TGTGCCAGCAGCCCACCCGCTTCTGAGCAGGAGGTAACGGAGACCCAGTACTTC

v_gene: TRBV14
abundance: .
d_gene: .
j_gene: TRBJ2-5
CDR3aa: CASSPARGYQETQYF
CDR3nt: TGTGCCAGCAGCCCCGCTCGCGGGTACCAAGAGACCCAGTACTTC

v_gene: TRBV6-1
abundance: few
d_gene: TRBD1
j_gene: TRBJ1-2
CDR3aa: CASSEWDTGGSGYGYTF
CDR3nt: TGTGCCAGCAGTGAATGGGACACAGGGGGGAGTGGGTATGGCTACACCTTC

v_gene: TRBV20-1
abundance: .
d_gene: .
j_gene: TRBJ2-7
CDR3aa: CSAPGTDLAEQYF
CDR3nt: TGCAGTGCTCCCGGGACGGATCTCGCCGAGCAGTACTTC

v_gene: TRBV4-1
abundance: few
d_gene: .
j_gene: TRBJ2-2
CDR3aa: CASSQAKNTGELFF
CDR3nt: TGCGCCAGCAGCCAGGCTAAGAACACCGGGGAGCTGTTTTTT

v_gene: TRBV7-6
abundance: many
d_gene: TRBD1
j_gene: TRBJ2-7
CDR3aa: CASSRNLGTDYEQYF
CDR3nt: TGTGCCAGCAGCCGTAATCTCGGGACAGACTACGAGCAGTACTTC

v_gene: TRBV6-5
abundance: .
d_gene: .
j_gene: TRBJ2-1
CDR3aa: CASSYSSGPDAHNEQFF
CDR3nt: TGTGCCAGCAGTTACTCATCCGGGCCGGACGCCCACAATGAGCAGTTCTTC

v_gene: TRBV29-1
abundance: many
d_gene: .
j_gene: TRBJ2-1
CDR3aa: CSVESVLLEQFF
CDR3nt: TGCAGCGTAGAGTCGGTTTTACTTGAGCAGTTCTTC

v_gene: TRBV27
abundance: few
d_gene: .
j_gene: TRBJ1-1
CDR3aa: CASSVTGTPNTEAFF
CDR3nt: TGTGCCAGCAGTGTGACAGGAACCCCGAACACTGAAGCTTTCTTT

v_gene: TRBV7-6
abundance: few
d_gene: TRBD2
j_gene: TRBJ2-3
CDR3aa: CASSFPGLAGGPDTQYF
CDR3nt: TGTGCCAGCAGCTTCCCCGGACTAGCGGGGGGGCCAGATACGCAGTATTTT

v_gene: TRBV20-1
abundance: few
d_gene: .
j_gene: TRBJ2-1
CDR3aa: CSARSSVDEQFF
CDR3nt: TGCAGTGCTAGGTCCAGTGTGGATGAGCAGTTCTTC

v_gene: TRBV7-2
abundance: .
d_gene: TRBD1
j_gene: TRBJ2-5
CDR3aa: CASSSAYRGEEETQYF
CDR3nt: TGTGCCAGCAGCTCAGCGTACAGGGGGGAAGAAGAGACCCAGTACTTC

v_gene: TRBV5-6
abundance: .
d_gene: TRBD1
j_gene: TRBJ1-1
CDR3aa: CASRSDRMNTEAFF
CDR3nt: TGTGCCAGCAGATCGGACAGGATGAACACTGAAGCTTTCTTT